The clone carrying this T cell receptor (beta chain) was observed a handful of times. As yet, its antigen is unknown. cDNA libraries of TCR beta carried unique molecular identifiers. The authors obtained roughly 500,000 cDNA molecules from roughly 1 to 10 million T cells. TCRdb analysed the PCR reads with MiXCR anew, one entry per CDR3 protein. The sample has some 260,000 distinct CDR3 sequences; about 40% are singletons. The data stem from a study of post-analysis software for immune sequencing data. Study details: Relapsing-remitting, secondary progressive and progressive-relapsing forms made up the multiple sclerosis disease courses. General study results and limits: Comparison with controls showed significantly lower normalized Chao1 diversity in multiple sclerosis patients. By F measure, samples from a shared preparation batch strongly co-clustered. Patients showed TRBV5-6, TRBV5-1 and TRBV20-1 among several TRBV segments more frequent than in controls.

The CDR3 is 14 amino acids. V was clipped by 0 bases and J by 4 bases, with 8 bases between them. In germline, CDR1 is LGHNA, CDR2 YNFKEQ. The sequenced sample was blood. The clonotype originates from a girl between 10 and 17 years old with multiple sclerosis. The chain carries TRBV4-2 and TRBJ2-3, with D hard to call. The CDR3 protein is CASSQEDRPDTQYF. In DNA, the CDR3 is TGTGCCAGCAGCCAAGAGGATCGGCCAGATACGCAGTATTTT.